The 27 T cell receptor beta chains below come from one sample, sequenced in a study of CD8+CD57+ T cells in acquired aplastic anemia. Profiling of TCR beta VDJ combinations and CDR3 sequences used genomic DNA as template. One entry per CDR3 protein results from TCRdb running MiXCR on the reads. The data contain 400,000 to 600,000 distinct CDR3 sequences, over 25% of them singletons. Those patients picked for sequencing had displayed CD8+CD57+ cell expansion on flow cytometry. What was sequenced was sorted CD4+, CD8+, or CD8+CD57+ T cells (not recorded which) from PBMCs. All receptors derive from a human donor with aplastic anemia.

CDR3 DNA: TGTGCCAGCAGCCCCCGCGCGAGCACCGGGGAGCTGTTTTTT. Its translation: CASSPRASTGELFF. This rearrangement joins TRBV3-1 to TRBJ2-2; unclear D gene. The CDR3 sequence is 14 residues long. CDR1 is LGHDT, CDR2 YNNKEL, per germline (reference sequence). Trimming left V 4 bases short and J 4 bases short, with 10 bases between.

V and J are TRBV5-6 and TRBJ1-1; D remains ambiguous. Germline CDR1 reads SGHDT; CDR2 reads YYEEEE. The CDR3 is 20 amino acids. Trimming took off 0 bases at V and 0 bases at J, with 24 bases between the two ends. The CDR3: CASSLAGRWFEESMNTEAFF. For the CDR3, the DNA is TGTGCCAGCAGCTTGGCTGGCAGGTGGTTTGAGGAATCCATGAACACTGAAGCTTTCTTT.

In DNA form, the CDR3 reads TGTGCCAGCAGTCCCCCCGGGACTTTAAATCAGCCCCAGCATTTT. Protein product: CASSPPGTLNQPQHF. The rearrangement joins TRBV6-1 to TRBJ1-5; a weak D match, TRBD1 (5 bases). The germline CDR1 and CDR2 sequences are MNHNS and SASEGT. V lost 5 bases and J 4 bases, leaving 15 bases between the germline ends. The CDR3 totals 15 residues.

In this sample, this clonotype turned up many times. V usage is TRBV25-1 and J usage is TRBJ1-2; D is unclear. The CDR3 loop spans 14 amino acids. The germline V gene has CDR1 MGHDK and CDR2 SYGVNS. Trimming left V 0 bases short and J 6 bases short, with 11 bases between. The CDR3 sequence is CASSEYKAANGYTF. In DNA, the CDR3 is TGTGCCAGCAGTGAATATAAGGCAGCGAATGGCTACACCTTC.

J is TRBJ2-1 and V is TRBV20-1, with 7 bases fitting TRBD2. This CDR3 contains 15 residues. CDR1 and CDR2 from the germline V gene are DFQATT and SNEGSKA (reference sequence). Unmatched junction bases numbered 12, after V lost 6 bases and J lost 4 bases. The CDR3 nucleotides are TGCAGTGCCCATGGGAGGGCCTCCGTTTACAATGAGCAGTTCTTC. It encodes CSAHGRASVYNEQFF.

This clonotype was found a few times. The chain employs TRBV12-3 or TRBV12-4 and TRBJ1-2, with 8 positions matching TRBD1. The CDR3 loop spans 13 amino acids. The J segment lost 6 bases and the V segment lost 6 bases, leaving 6 bases of the junction unmatched. As DNA, the CDR3 is TGTGCCAGCAGCCCCCCAGGGGGCGATGGCTACACCTTC. Encoded protein: CASSPPGGDGYTF.

The J gene is TRBJ1-2, the V gene TRBV2; D gene uncertain. Germline V lookup: CDR1 SNHLY, CDR2 FYNNEI. This CDR3 spans 16 amino acids. Trimming took 1 base from V and 12 from J, leaving 24 bases between them. In nucleotides, the CDR3 is TGTGCCAGCAGTGAAGGGGTAGAGGGATGGTGGTCTGGAAACACCTTC. It is translated as CASSEGVEGWWSGNTF.

This clonotype has a count of ten or more. CDR3 region: CASTAGYQPQHF. CDR3 DNA sequence: TGTGCCAGTACCGCCGGATATCAGCCCCAGCATTTT. The chain is built from TRBV19 and TRBJ1-5; no clear D. Germline CDR1 and CDR2: LNHDA and SQIVND (reference sequence). With 7 bases removed from V and 5 bases from J, the gap between germline ends came to 9 bases. The CDR3 loop spans 12 amino acids.

The V call is TRBV29-1, the J call TRBJ2-5; no reliable D call. Germline V gives CDR1 SQVTM, CDR2 ANQGSEA. This CDR3 contains 14 residues. Trimming left V 0 bases short and J 0 bases short, with 8 bases between. The CDR3 is CSVEDPRNQETQYF. The CDR3 DNA follows: TGCAGCGTTGAAGATCCTAGAAACCAAGAGACCCAGTACTTC.

This clonotype showed up many times. The chain has TRBV2 and TRBJ1-1; D call uncertain. The CDR3 runs to 14 residues. V gave up 6 bases and J gave up 1 base, with 12 bases separating them. Germline V gives CDR1 SNHLY, CDR2 FYNNEI. The CDR3: CASRVGAPNTEAFF. DNA of the CDR3: TGTGCCAGCAGGGTGGGCGCCCCGAACACTGAAGCTTTCTTT.

This rearrangement joins TRBV6-2 or TRBV6-3 to TRBJ1-3, with D possibly TRBD1 on 5 matching bases. The germline V gene has CDR1 MNHEY and CDR2 SVGEGT. Between the trimmed V and J ends, which lost 7 bases and 0 bases, there was a span of 13 bases. The CDR3 is made up of 15 amino acids. CDR3 sequence reads: CASNFDRASGNTIYF. For the CDR3, the DNA is TGTGCCAGCAATTTTGACAGAGCCTCTGGAAACACCATATATTTT.

The table lists this clonotype with a few counts. The genes are TRBV20-1 and TRBJ2-2; D not certain. Trimming removed 6 bases from V and 1 base from J, with 12 bases in between. This CDR3 has 14 residues. Germline V gives CDR1 DFQATT, CDR2 SNEGSKA (reference sequence). Here the CDR3 DNA reads TGCAGTGCCCGTCCACGGAAGAACACCGGGGAGCTGTTTTTT. Translated: CSARPRKNTGELFF.

In the case of this clonotype: The junction and the germline gene differ at one end; a read error may be behind it. The J gene is TRBJ1-3, the V gene TRBV19; D perhaps matches TRBD1 (5 bases). This CDR3 spans 15 amino acids. Germline-derived CDR1 and CDR2 are LNHDA and SQIVND (reference sequence). CDR3: CASSIGAARGNTIYF. The CDR3 DNA reads as TGCGCCAGTAGTATAGGGGCTGCCCGTGGAAACACCATATATTTT.

The chain links TRBV5-1 to TRBJ1-3, with TRBD1 as a possible D gene (6 bases). The CDR3 has 15 residues. V was trimmed by 2 bases and J by 0 bases, leaving 9 bases between them. Germline V gene data show CDR1 as SGHRS and CDR2 as YFSETQ. CDR3: CASSFGGVSGNTIYF. DNA of the CDR3: TGCGCCAGCAGCTTTGGGGGCGTCTCTGGAAACACCATATATTTT.

V and J are TRBV10-3 and TRBJ2-7; D is perhaps TRBD2 (5 bases). V lost 4 bases, J lost 4 bases, and 11 bases lay in between. CDR1 is ENHRY and CDR2 is SYGVKD in the germline V gene. The CDR3 loop spans 13 amino acids. CDR3 region: CAISVERGYEQYF. The CDR3 DNA sequence: TGTGCCATCAGTGTCGAACGGGGTTACGAGCAGTACTTC.

This clonotype was counted between two and nine times. The chain recombines TRBV29-1 with TRBJ2-7; D is tentatively TRBD1 or TRBD2 (6 bases each). V lost 5 bases, J lost 3 bases, and 14 bases lay in between. Germline CDR1 SQVTM, CDR2 ANQGSEA. The CDR3 totals 13 residues. The CDR3 here is CSVSGGPLYEQYF. CDR3 sequence (DNA): TGCAGCGTTTCCGGGGGCCCCCTCTACGAGCAGTACTTC.

CDR3 nucleotides: TGTGCCAGCAGCGCTGGGACACCTTTCACAGATACGCAGTATTTT. The encoded protein is CASSAGTPFTDTQYF. The V call is TRBV7-3, the J call TRBJ2-3; perhaps TRBD1 as D (6 bases). CDR1 is SGHTA and CDR2 is FQGTGA in the germline V gene. The CDR3 is 15 amino acids. V was clipped by 5 bases and J by 2 bases, with 14 bases between them.

There are many counts of this clonotype. V and J are TRBV15 and TRBJ1-3, with a tentative D call TRBD1 (5 bases). The V gene lost 0 bases and the J gene lost 0 bases, with 12 bases spanning the gap. The CDR3 loop spans 17 amino acids. Germline V gives CDR1 LNHNV, CDR2 YYDKDF (reference sequence). The CDR3 protein is CATSRDTTGRSGNTIYF. DNA for the CDR3: TGTGCCACCAGCAGAGATACTACAGGCCGCTCTGGAAACACCATATATTTT.

The sample holds many counts of this clonotype. V gene TRBV24-1 combines with J gene TRBJ1-4; tentative D call: TRBD1 (6 bases). Per germline, CDR1 KGHDR and CDR2 SFDVKD. Deletions cut 4 bases from V and 4 bases from J, with 12 bases between. The CDR3 has 15 residues. The CDR3, as DNA: TGTGCCACCAGTGACAAGGGACAACTTAATGAAAAACTGTTTTTT. Protein: CATSDKGQLNEKLFF.

The chain uses TRBV7-9 and TRBJ2-7; D unclear. V dropped 5 bases and J dropped 1 base, with 15 bases sitting between them. The germline CDR1 and CDR2 sequences are SEHNR and FQNEAQ (reference sequence). The CDR3 has 15 residues. The CDR3 spells CASSSSQVFSYEQYF. The CDR3 DNA is TGTGCCAGCAGCAGTTCGCAGGTGTTTTCCTACGAGCAGTACTTC. Full variable domain (outside the CDR3, taken from reference TRBV7-9 and TRBJ2-7): DTGVSQNPRHKITKRGQNVTFRCDPISEHNRLYWYRQTLGQGPEFLTYFQNEAQLEKSRLLSDRFSAERPKGSFSTLEIQRTEQGDSAMYLCASSSSQVFSYEQYFGPGTRLTVT.

The sample holds one count of this clonotype. J is TRBJ1-2 and V is TRBV24-1; 7 bases map to TRBD1. The CDR3 spans 15 residues. Germline V CDR1 and CDR2: KGHDR, SFDVKD. V lost 9 bases to trimming and J lost 4 bases; unmatched junction nucleotides: 13. DNA of the CDR3: TGTGCCACCTCCACAACAGGGGCCGGGACCTATGGCTACACCTTC. Protein sequence: CATSTTGAGTYGYTF.

The V call is TRBV5-4, the J call TRBJ2-7; weak D call: TRBD1 (5 bases). CDR1 and CDR2 from the germline V gene are SGHNT and YYREEE (reference sequence). The CDR3 is made up of 13 amino acids. The V end lost 4 bases, the J end lost 4 bases, and 12 bases lay between the germline ends. Here the CDR3 reads CASSKEPGYEQYF. The CDR3 DNA reads as TGTGCCAGCAGCAAGGAACCAGGGTACGAGCAGTACTTC.

The CDR3 is CAWGTQYF. CDR3 in DNA: TGTGCCTGGGGGACCCAGTACTTC. This rearrangement joins TRBV30 to TRBJ2-5; no reliable D call. Germline CDR1 is GTSNPN and CDR2 is SVGIG (reference sequence). The CDR3 has 8 amino acids. Trimming cost V 5 bases and J 7 bases, with 2 bases left between them. Full variable domain (remainder filled in from reference TRBV30 and TRBJ2-5): SQTIHQWPATLVQPVGSPLSLECTVEGTSNPNLYWYRQAAGRGLQLLFYSVGIGQISSEVPQNLSASRPQDRQFILSSKKLLLSDSGFYLCAWGTQYFGPGTRLLVL.

This clonotype was detected ten times or more. This chain connects TRBV29-1 to TRBJ1-2, with 11 bases fitting TRBD1. The CDR3 has 12 residues. Trimming removed 7 bases from V and 8 bases from J; junction bases left unmatched: 6. The germline V gene has CDR1 SQVTM and CDR2 ANQGSEA. The DNA of the CDR3 is TGCAGCGCCGGGACAGGGGGTCACGGCTACACCTTC. It translates to CSAGTGGHGYTF.

This clonotype was counted at least ten times. This chain joins TRBV15 and TRBJ2-1, with 7 nucleotides matching TRBD1. Germline V gene data show CDR1 as LNHNV and CDR2 as YYDKDF (reference sequence). V was pared by 11 bases and J by 6 bases, with 16 bases of the junction left unmatched. The CDR3 consists of 15 residues. Written as DNA, the CDR3 is TGTGCCTCCTCGGCAGAGGGGGCCCTACGCAATGAGCAGTTCTTC. Translated, it gives CASSAEGALRNEQFF.

The chain joins TRBV4-2 to TRBJ1-2; 11 positions agree with TRBD1. The junction had 8 bases not matched to a gene; V was cut back by 4 bases and J by 1 base. CDR1 and CDR2 (germline): LGHNA, YNFKEQ. The CDR3 sequence is 17 residues long. Here the CDR3 DNA reads TGTGCCAGCAGCCGAGGACAGGGGGCAGGGGATAACTATGGCTACACCTTC. It yields the protein CASSRGQGAGDNYGYTF.

This chain uses TRBV2 with TRBJ2-4, with D tentatively TRBD1 or TRBD2 (7 bases each). The CDR3 contains 18 residues. Germline lookup yields CDR1 SNHLY and CDR2 FYNNEI. Trimming removed 7 bases from V and 0 bases from J, with 22 bases in between. The CDR3 is CASTLDREGLLAKNIQYF. CDR3 in DNA: TGTGCCAGCACCCTAGACAGGGAGGGCCTACTAGCCAAAAACATTCAGTACTTC.